Sequencing of this T cell receptor beta chain was carried out in a study of T cells expressing NK-cell markers. Study as a whole: Researchers got TCR beta repertoires out of sorted CD3+CD56+NKG2C+, CD3+CD56+NKG2C- and CD3+CD56-NKG2C+ T cells.

TCRdb re-called the 5' RACE reads; one entry per CDR3 protein, DNA not given. The specimen's table records about 460,000 distinct CDR3 sequences. On this clonotype itself: Its antigen is unknown.

General observations from the study: The leading position in the CD3+CD56-NKG2C+ fraction of a handful of donors also went to these clonotypes.

The CDR3 has 16 residues. CDR1 is SGHTA and CDR2 is FQGNSA in the germline V gene. This chain joins TRBV7-2 and TRBJ2-2; TCRdb's D call of TRBD2 is untestable without DNA. The source material was blood T cells: a sorted CD56 or NKG2C T cell subset, CD4+ or CD8+ T cells, or bulk PBMC T cells (not recorded which). The TCR comes from a woman in her fifties or sixties in good health. CDR3 protein: CASSFTGTATGRELFF.